This T cell receptor (beta chain) was captured by sequencing in a study of blood T cells in healthy people across ages. Worth noting for this clonotype: Its specificity is unknown.

The CDR3 runs 13 residues. Between the trimmed V and J ends, which lost 5 bases and 6 bases, there was a span of 12 bases. Germline CDR1 and CDR2: LGHNA and YSLEER. Findings of the study overall: The recorded TCR beta diversity per million T cells decreased in a roughly linear manner with age.

A second PCR of about 7 to 12 cycles used a sample-barcoded 5' primer and a J-beta primer mix. Individual samples furnished no less than 3 million CDR3-containing paired-end reads apiece. TCRdb re-analysed the 5' RACE reads in MiXCR, keeping a single row per CDR3 protein. Of approximately 850,000 distinct CDR3 sequences in the sample, about three fifths are singletons; the top ten hold 22%. Sequencing was performed on blood. This clonotype was sampled from a man under 40 in good health. The chain combines TRBV4-3 with TRBJ2-3; a weak D match, TRBD1 (5 bases). The CDR3: CASSARQSDTQYF. The CDR3 coding sequence is TGCGCCAGCAGCGCCCGACAGAGTGATACGCAGTATTTT.